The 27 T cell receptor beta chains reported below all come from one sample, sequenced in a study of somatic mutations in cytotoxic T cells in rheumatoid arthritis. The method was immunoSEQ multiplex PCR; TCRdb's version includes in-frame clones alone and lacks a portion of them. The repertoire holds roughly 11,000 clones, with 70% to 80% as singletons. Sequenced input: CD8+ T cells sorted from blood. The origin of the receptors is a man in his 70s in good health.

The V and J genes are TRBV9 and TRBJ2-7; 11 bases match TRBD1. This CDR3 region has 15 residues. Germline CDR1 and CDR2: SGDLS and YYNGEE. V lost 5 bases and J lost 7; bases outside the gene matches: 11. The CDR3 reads CASSDEGQGAWEQYF. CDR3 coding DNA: TGTGCCAGCAGTGACGAAGGACAGGGGGCATGGGAGCAGTACTTC.

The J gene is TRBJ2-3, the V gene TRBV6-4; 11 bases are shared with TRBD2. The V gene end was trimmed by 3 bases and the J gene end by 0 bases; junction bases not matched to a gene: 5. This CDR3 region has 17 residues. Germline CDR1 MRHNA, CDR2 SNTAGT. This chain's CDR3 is CASSETSGSGSTDTQYF. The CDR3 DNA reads TGTGCCAGCAGTGAAACTAGCGGGAGTGGGAGCACAGATACGCAGTATTTT.

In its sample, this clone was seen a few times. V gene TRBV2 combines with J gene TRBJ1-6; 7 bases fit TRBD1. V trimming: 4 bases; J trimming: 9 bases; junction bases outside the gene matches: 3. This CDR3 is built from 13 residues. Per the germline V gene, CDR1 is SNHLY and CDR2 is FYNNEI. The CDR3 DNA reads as TGTGCCAGCAGTGGGGGGGACAGTTCACCCCTCCACTTT. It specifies CASSGGDSSPLHF.

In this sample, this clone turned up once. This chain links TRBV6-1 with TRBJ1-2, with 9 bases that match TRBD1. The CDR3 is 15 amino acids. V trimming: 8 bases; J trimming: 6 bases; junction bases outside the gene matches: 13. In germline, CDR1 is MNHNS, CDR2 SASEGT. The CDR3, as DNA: TGTGCCAGCGGAAGGGGACGGACAGGGGTCGATGGCTACACCTTC. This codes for CASGRGRTGVDGYTF.

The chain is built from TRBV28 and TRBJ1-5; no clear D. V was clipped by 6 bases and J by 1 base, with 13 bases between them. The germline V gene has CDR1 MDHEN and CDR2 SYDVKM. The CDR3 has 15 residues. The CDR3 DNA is TGTGCCAGCAGCTCCAACGGCGGGAGCAATCAGCCCCAGCATTTT. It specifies CASSSNGGSNQPQHF.

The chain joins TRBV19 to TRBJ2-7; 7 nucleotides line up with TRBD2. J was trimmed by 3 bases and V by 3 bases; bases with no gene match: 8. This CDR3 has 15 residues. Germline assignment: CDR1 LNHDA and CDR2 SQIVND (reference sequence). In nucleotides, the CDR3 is TGTGCCAGTAGTATTGGGCCGGGGGGATTCTACGAGCAGTACTTC. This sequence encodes CASSIGPGGFYEQYF. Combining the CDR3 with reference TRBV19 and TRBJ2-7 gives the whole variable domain DGGITQSPKYLFRKEGQNVTLSCEQNLNHDAMYWYRQDPGQGLRLIYYSQIVNDFQKGDIAEGYSVSREKKESFPLTVTSAQKNPTAFYLCASSIGPGGFYEQYFGPGTRLTVT.

DNA for the CDR3: TGTGCCTGGAGCGGACAGGACTACAATGAGCAGTTCTTC. Amino acid sequence: CAWSGQDYNEQFF. The chain combines TRBV30 with TRBJ2-1; TRBD1 agrees at 7 bases. The germline CDR1 and CDR2 sequences are GTSNPN and SVGIG (reference sequence). This CDR3 has 13 residues. After removal of 3 bases from V and 3 bases from J, the junction contained 2 bases not matched to a gene.

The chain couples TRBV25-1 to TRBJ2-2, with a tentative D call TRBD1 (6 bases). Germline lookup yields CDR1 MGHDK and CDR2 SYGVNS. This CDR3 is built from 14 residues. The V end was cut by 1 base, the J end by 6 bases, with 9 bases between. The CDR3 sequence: CASSEFRGAGELFF. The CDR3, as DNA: TGTGCCAGCAGTGAATTCAGGGGAGCCGGGGAGCTGTTTTTT. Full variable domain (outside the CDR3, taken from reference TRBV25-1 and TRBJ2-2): EADIYQTPRYLVIGTGKKITLECSQTMGHDKMYWYQQDPGMELHLIHYSYGVNSTEKGDLSSESTVSRIRTEHFPLTLESARPSHTSQYLCASSEFRGAGELFFGEGSRLTVL.

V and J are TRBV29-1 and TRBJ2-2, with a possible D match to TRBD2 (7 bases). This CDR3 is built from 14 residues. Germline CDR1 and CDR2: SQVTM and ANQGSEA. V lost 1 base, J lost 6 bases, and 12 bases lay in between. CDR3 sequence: CSVEGGGLAGELFF. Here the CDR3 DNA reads TGCAGCGTTGAAGGGGGGGGGCTCGCCGGGGAGCTGTTTTTT.

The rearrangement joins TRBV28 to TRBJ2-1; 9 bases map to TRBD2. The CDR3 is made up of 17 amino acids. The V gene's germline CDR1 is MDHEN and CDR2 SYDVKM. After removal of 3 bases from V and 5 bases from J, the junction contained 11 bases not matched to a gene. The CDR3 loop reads CASSFFSGRRVDNEQFF. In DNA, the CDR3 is TGTGCCAGCAGTTTCTTTAGCGGGAGACGAGTTGACAATGAGCAGTTCTTC.

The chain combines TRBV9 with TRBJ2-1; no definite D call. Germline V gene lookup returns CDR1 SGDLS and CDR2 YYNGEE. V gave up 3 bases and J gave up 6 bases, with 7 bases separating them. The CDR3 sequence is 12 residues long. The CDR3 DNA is TGTGCCAGCAGCGGTGGCCTCAATGAGCAGTTCTTC. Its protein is CASSGGLNEQFF.

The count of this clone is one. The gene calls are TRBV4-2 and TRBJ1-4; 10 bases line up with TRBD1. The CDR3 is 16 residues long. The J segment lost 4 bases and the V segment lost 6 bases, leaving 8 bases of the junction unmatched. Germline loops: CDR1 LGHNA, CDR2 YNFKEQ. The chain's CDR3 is CASRRTGQGDNEKLFF. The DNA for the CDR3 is TGTGCCAGCAGACGCACCGGACAGGGGGATAATGAAAAACTGTTTTTT.

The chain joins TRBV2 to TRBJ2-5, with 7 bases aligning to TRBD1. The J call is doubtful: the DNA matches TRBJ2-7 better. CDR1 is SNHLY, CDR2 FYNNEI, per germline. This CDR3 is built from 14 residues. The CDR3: CASSVRDSHYEQYF. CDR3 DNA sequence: TGTGCCAGCAGTGTCCGGGACAGCCACTACGAGCAGTACTTC.

CDR3 residues: CAWRGYNEQFF. Here the CDR3 DNA reads TGTGCCTGGAGGGGTTACAATGAGCAGTTCTTC. The V and J genes are TRBV30 and TRBJ2-1; D not certain. This CDR3 is 11 amino acids long. Germline V gene data show CDR1 as GTSNPN and CDR2 as SVGIG (reference sequence). The V and J ends lost 3 bases and 4 bases respectively, with 4 bases between them.

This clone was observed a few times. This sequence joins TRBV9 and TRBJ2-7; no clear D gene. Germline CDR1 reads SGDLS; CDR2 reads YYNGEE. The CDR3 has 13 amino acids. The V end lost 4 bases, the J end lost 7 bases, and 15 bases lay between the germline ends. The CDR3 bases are TGTGCCAGCAGCCTGGGATCCTTCCAGGAGCAGTACTTC. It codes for CASSLGSFQEQYF.

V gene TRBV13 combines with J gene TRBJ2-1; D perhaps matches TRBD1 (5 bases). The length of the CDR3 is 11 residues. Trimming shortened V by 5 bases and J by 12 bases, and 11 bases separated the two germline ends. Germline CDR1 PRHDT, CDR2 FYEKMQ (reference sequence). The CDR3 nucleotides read TGTGCCAGCAGCGCCCCGCAGGGGCAGTTCTTC. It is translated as CASSAPQGQFF.

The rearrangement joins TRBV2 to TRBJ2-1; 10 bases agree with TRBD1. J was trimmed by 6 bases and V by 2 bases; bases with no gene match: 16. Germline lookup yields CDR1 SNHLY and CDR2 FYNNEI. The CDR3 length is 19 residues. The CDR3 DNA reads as TGTGCCAGCAGTGAATCCAGGACAGGGGGTGGAAGCGGGCTCAATGAGCAGTTCTTC. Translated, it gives CASSESRTGGGSGLNEQFF.

The DNA of the CDR3 is TGTGCCAGCAGTTACTGGAGACTAGGGGGTGCCTACGAGCAGTACTTC. Translation gives CASSYWRLGGAYEQYF. The chain is built from TRBV6-6 and TRBJ2-7, with D perhaps TRBD1 or TRBD2 (6 bases each). V was pared by 1 base and J by 2 bases, with 15 bases between. The CDR3 runs 16 residues. Germline assignment: CDR1 MNHNY and CDR2 SVGAGI (reference sequence).

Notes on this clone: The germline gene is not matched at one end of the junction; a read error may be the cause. CDR3 in amino acids: CASSSRTGNSGYTF. In DNA form, the CDR3 reads TGTGCCAGCAGCTCGCGGACAGGGAACTCTGGCTACACCTTC. The chain is built from TRBV9 and TRBJ1-2; TRBD1 matches 8 bases. This CDR3 spans 14 amino acids. The germline CDR1 and CDR2 sequences are SGDLS and YYNGEE.

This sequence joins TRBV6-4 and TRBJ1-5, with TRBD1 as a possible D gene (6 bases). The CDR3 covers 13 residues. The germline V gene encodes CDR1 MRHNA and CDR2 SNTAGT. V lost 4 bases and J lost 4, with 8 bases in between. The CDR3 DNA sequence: TGTGCCAGCAGTGCCGGGACAAATCAGCCCCAGCATTTT. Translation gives CASSAGTNQPQHF.

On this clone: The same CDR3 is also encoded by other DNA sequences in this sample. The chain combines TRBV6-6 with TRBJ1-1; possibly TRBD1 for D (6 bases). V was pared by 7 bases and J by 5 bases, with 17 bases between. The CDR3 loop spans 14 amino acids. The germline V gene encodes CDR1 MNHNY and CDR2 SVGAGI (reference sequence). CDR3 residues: CASTREVGGTEAFF. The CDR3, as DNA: TGTGCCAGCACCCGCGAAGTAGGGGGGACTGAAGCTTTCTTT.

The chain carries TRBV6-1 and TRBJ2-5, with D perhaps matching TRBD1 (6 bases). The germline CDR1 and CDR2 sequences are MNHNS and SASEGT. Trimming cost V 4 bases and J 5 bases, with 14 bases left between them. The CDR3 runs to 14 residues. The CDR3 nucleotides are TGTGCCAGCAGTGGGCAGGGGAGCAAGGAGACCCAGTACTTC. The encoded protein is CASSGQGSKETQYF.

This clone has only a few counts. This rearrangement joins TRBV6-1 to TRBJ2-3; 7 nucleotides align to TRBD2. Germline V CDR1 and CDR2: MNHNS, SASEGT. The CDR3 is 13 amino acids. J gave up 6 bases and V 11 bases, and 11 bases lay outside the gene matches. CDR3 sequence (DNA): TGTGCCGCAAGGGCGGGAGAGAGTGATACGCAGTATTTT. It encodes CAARAGESDTQYF.

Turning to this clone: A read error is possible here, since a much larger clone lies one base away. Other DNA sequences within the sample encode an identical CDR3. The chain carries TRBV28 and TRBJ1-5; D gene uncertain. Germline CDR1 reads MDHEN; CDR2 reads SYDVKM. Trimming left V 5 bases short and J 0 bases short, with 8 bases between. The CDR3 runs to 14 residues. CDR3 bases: TGTGCCAGCAGTCGGACGGCTAGCAATCAGCCCCAGCATTTT. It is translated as CASSRTASNQPQHF.

CDR3 nucleotide sequence: TGTGCCAGTACAGGGGGGGGAGGAATGAACACTGAAGCTTTCTTT. Amino acid sequence: CASTGGGGMNTEAFF. The chain joins TRBV28 to TRBJ1-1; TRBD1 agrees at 8 bases. The CDR3 consists of 15 residues. V gave up 9 bases and J gave up 0 bases; unmatched junction bases: 9. CDR1 MDHEN and CDR2 SYDVKM come from the germline V gene.

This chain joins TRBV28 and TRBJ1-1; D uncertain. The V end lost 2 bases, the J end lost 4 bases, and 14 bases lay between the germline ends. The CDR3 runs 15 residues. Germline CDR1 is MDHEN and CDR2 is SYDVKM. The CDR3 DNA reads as TGTGCCAGCAGTTTACCACCGAGGTTTAGCACTGAAGCTTTCTTT. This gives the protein CASSLPPRFSTEAFF. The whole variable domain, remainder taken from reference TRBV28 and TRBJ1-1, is DVKVTQSSRYLVKRTGEKVFLECVQDMDHENMFWYRQDPGLGLRLIYFSYDVKMKEKGDIPEGYSVSREKKERFSLILESASTNQTSMYLCASSLPPRFSTEAFFGQGTRLTVV.

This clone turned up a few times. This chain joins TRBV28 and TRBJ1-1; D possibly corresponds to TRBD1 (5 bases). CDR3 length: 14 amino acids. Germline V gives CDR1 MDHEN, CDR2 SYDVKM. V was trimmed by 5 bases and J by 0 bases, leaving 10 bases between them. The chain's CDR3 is CASSPGHVNTEAFF. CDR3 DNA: TGTGCCAGCAGTCCCGGACACGTGAACACTGAAGCTTTCTTT.